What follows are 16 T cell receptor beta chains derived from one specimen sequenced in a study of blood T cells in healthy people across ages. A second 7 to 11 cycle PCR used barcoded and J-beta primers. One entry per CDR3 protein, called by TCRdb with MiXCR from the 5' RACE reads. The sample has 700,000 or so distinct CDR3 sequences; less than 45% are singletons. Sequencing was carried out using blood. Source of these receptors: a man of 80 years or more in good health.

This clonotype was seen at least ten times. Here the CDR3 reads CASTLGGGVYEQYF. In DNA, the CDR3 is TGTGCCAGCACCCTGGGGGGGGGCGTCTACGAGCAGTACTTC. This chain connects TRBV28 to TRBJ2-7; tentative D call: TRBD2 (7 bases). The length of the CDR3 is 14 residues. CDR1 is MDHEN and CDR2 is SYDVKM in the germline V gene. V gave up 7 bases and J gave up 3 bases, with 16 bases separating them.

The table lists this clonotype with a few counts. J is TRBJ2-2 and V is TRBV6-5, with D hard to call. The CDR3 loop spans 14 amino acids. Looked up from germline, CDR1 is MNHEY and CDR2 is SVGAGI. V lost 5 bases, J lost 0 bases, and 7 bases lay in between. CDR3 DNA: TGTGCCAGCAGTACTACCGCGAACACCGGGGAGCTGTTTTTT. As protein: CASSTTANTGELFF.

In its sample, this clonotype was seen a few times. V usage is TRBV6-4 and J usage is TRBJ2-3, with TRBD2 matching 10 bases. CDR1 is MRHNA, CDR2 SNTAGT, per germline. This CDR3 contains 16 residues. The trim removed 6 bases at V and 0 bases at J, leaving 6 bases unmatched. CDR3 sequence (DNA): TGTGCCAGCAGCAGCATAGCGGGGGGCAGCACAGATACGCAGTATTTT. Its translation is CASSSIAGGSTDTQYF.

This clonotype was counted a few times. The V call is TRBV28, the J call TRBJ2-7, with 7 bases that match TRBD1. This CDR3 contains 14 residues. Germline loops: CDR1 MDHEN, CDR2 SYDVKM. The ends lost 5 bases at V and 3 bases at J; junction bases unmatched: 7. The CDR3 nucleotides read TGTGCCAGCAGTACTCGACAGGGAAACTACGAGCAGTACTTC. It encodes CASSTRQGNYEQYF.

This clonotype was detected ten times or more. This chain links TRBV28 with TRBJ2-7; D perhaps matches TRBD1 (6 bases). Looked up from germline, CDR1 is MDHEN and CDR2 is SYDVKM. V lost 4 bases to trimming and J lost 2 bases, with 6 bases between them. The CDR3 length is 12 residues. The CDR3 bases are TGTGCCAGCAGTTCAGGGGCCTACGAGCAGTACTTC. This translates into CASSSGAYEQYF.

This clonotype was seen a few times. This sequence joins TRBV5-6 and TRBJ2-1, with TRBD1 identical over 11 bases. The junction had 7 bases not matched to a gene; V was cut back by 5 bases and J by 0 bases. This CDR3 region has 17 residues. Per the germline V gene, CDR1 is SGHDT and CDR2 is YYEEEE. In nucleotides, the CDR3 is TGTGCCAGCAGAGGACAGGGGGCCCTTCTCTCCTACAATGAGCAGTTCTTC. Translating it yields CASRGQGALLSYNEQFF.

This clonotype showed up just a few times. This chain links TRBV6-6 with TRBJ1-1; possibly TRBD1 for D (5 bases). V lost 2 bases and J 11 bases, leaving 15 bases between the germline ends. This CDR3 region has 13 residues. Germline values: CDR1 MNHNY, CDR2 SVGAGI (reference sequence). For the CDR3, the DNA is TGTGCCAGCAGTTACGGTGGGGGGGATAATGCTTTCTTT. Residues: CASSYGGGDNAFF.

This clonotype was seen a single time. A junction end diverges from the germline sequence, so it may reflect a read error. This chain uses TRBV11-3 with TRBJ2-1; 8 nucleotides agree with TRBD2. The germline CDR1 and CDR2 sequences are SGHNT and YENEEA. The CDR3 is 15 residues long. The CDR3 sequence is CAGSSPGLGRNEQFF. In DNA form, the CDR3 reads TGTGCCGGCAGCTCCCCGGGACTAGGGAGGAATGAGCAGTTCTTC.

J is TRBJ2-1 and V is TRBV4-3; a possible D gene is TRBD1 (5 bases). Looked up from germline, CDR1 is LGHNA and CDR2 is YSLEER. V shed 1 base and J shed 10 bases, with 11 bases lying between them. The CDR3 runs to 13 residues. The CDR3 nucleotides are TGCGCCAGCAGCCAAGCCCAGGGTTACGAGCAGTTCTTC. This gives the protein CASSQAQGYEQFF.

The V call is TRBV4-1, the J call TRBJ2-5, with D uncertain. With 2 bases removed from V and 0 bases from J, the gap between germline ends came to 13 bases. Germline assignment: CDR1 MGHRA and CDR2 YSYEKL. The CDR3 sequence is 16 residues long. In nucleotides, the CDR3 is TGCGCCAGCAGCCAACAGTCGGTCCGGGACCAAGAGACCCAGTACTTC. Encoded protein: CASSQQSVRDQETQYF.

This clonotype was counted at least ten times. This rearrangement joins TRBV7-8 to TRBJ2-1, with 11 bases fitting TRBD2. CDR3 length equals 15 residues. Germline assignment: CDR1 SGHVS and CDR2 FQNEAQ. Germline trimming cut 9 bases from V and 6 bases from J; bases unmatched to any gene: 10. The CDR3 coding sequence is TGTGCCAGTAGATCGGATAGCGGGAGGGCCAATGAGCAGTTCTTC. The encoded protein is CASRSDSGRANEQFF.

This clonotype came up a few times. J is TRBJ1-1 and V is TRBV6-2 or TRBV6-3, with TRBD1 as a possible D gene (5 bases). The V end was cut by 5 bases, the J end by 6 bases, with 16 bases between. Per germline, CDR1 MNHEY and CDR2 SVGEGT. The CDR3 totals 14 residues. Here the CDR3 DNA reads TGTGCCAGCAGTCTGGACAATTGGGTTTCTGAAGCTTTCTTT. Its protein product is CASSLDNWVSEAFF.

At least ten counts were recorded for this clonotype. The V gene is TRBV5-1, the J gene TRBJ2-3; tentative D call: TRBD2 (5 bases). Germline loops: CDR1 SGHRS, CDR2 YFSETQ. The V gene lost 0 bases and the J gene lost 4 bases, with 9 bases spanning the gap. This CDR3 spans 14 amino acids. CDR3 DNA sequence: TGCGCCAGCAGCTTGGGTCCGGGGTCAGATACGCAGTATTTT. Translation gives CASSLGPGSDTQYF.

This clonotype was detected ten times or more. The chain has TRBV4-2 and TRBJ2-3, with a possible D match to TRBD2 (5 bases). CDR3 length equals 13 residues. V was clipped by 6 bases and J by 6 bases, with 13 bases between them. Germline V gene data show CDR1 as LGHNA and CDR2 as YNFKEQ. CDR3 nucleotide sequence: TGTGCCAGCAGTCCTGGCAGAGGGGATACGCAGTATTTT. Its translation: CASSPGRGDTQYF.

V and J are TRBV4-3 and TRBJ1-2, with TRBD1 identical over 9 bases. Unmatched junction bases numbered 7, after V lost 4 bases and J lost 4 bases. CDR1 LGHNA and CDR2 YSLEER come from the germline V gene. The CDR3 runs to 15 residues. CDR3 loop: CASSLGTGRIYGYTF. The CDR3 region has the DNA TGCGCCAGCAGCCTAGGGACAGGGAGGATCTATGGCTACACCTTC.

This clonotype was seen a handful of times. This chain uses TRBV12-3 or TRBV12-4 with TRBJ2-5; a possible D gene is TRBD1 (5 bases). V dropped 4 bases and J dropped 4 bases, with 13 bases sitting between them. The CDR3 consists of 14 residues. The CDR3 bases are TGTGCCAGCAGTTCTAAAGGGGCGATAGAGACCCAGTACTTC. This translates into CASSSKGAIETQYF.